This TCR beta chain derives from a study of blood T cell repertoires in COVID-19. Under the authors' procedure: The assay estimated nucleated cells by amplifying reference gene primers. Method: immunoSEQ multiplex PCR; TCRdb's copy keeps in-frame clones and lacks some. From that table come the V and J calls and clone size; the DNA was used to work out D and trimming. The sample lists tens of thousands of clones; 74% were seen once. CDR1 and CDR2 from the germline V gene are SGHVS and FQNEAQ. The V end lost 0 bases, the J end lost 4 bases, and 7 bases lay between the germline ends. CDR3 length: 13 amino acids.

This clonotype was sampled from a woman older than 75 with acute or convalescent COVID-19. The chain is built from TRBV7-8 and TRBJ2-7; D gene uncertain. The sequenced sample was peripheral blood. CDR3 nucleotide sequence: TGTGCCAGCAGCTTAGCCCCCCTTTACGAGCAGTACTTC. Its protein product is CASSLAPLYEQYF. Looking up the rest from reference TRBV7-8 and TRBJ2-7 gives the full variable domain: GAGVSQSPRYKVAKRGQDVALRCDPISGHVSLFWYQQALGQGPEFLTYFQNEAQLDKSGLPSDRFFAERPEGSVSTLKIQRTQQEDSAVYLCASSLAPLYEQYFGPGTRLTVT.